The clone carrying this T cell receptor (beta chain) came up a few times. Its target is unknown. Histologic diagnosis was independently verified by two lung pathologists. The source of the sample is a study of immune evolution from preneoplasia to lung adenocarcinoma. Study overall: HLA loss of heterozygosity: about 7% AIS, more than 14% MIA, 30% to 35% ADC, none AAH.

Study observations and caveats: Later-stage lesions appeared to have more T cells, more diversity, less clonality. From normal lung to invasive adenocarcinoma, top clone frequencies appeared to decrease.

The protocol was immunoSEQ multiplex PCR, while the TCRdb copy is restricted to in-frame clones and leaves out a portion. The sample carries 9,500 to 14,000 clones, about four fifths recorded once. Sequencing used FFPE minimally invasive lung adenocarcinoma tissue. The receptor's source is a person aged 60-80 years with lung adenocarcinoma.

The chain's CDR3 is CASSLGTPYNEQFF. CDR3 nucleotides: TGTGCCAGCAGCTTAGGGACCCCTTACAATGAGCAGTTCTTC. This chain connects TRBV7-6 to TRBJ2-1; D gene unclear. The CDR3 runs 14 residues. Trimming removed 1 base at V and 4 bases at J, with 8 bases between. CDR1 is SGHVS and CDR2 is FNYEAQ in the germline V gene.